The 21 T cell receptor beta chains presented below share a single source sample, sequenced in a study of blood T cell repertoires in COVID-19. Only in-frame clones appear in the TCRdb table, and some are missing; sequencing was by immunoSEQ multiplex PCR. The sample has about 73,000 clones, 70% to 85% seen once. Input material: peripheral blood. These receptors were obtained from a woman in her fifties or sixties with acute or convalescent COVID-19.

The chain combines TRBV6-6 with TRBJ1-2, with D possibly matching TRBD1 (6 bases). From germline, CDR1 is MNHNY and CDR2 SVGAGI (reference sequence). The CDR3 covers 14 residues. V was cut by 6 bases and J by 3 bases, with 14 bases left in between. As DNA, the CDR3 is TGTGCCAGCAGCCCCCGTGGGGGCGACTATGGCTACACCTTC. Protein product: CASSPRGGDYGYTF.

The chain couples TRBV10-3 to TRBJ2-7; 10 nucleotides match TRBD2. The J segment lost 5 bases and the V segment lost 8 bases, leaving 9 bases of the junction unmatched. The germline gives CDR1 ENHRY, CDR2 SYGVKD. There are 14 residues in the CDR3. The DNA of the CDR3 is TGTGCCATCGGTCCCAGCGGGAGGGTCAACGAGCAGTACTTC. It encodes CAIGPSGRVNEQYF.

In DNA form, the CDR3 reads TGTGCCAGCAGGCAGGGGCGAAACTATGGCTACACCTTC. Encoded protein: CASRQGRNYGYTF. The chain employs TRBV25-1 and TRBJ1-2, with D possibly TRBD1 on 6 matching bases. Germline V lookup: CDR1 MGHDK, CDR2 SYGVNS. Trimming cost V 6 bases and J 2 bases, with 10 bases left between them. The CDR3 covers 13 residues.

This chain connects TRBV21-1 to TRBJ2-5; no check of the table's D call, TRBD2, against the DNA was made. TRBV21-1 is assigned pseudogene status. The CDR3 runs to 16 residues. CDR3 amino acids: CASSISVASAQETQYF. For the CDR3, the DNA is TGTGCCAGCAGCATAAGCGTGGCTAGCGCCCAAGAGACCCAGTACTTC.

In this sample, this clone is medium-sized. The chain combines TRBV18 with TRBJ1-2; tentative D call: TRBD1 (6 bases). The V end lost 3 bases, the J end lost 0 bases, and 11 bases lay between the germline ends. Germline CDR1 KGHSH, CDR2 LQKENI. The CDR3 spans 15 residues. The CDR3 is CASSPLDRANYGYTF. In DNA, the CDR3 is TGTGCCAGCTCACCTCTGGACAGAGCTAACTATGGCTACACCTTC.

The CDR3 loop reads CASSSSDRKLYGYTF. The CDR3 nucleotides read TGTGCCAGCAGCTCCTCGGACAGAAAGCTCTATGGCTACACCTTC. The V gene is TRBV13, the J gene TRBJ1-2; tentatively, D is TRBD1 (6 bases). Trimming removed 4 bases at V and 4 bases at J, with 16 bases between. CDR3 length: 15 amino acids. CDR1 is PRHDT, CDR2 FYEKMQ, per germline (reference sequence).

The chain uses TRBV7-9 and TRBJ1-3; D not certain. The ends were cut back, 4 bases at V and 8 bases at J, with 9 bases in the middle. The CDR3 contains 12 residues. Germline V CDR1 and CDR2: SEHNR, FQNEAQ (reference sequence). In DNA, the CDR3 is TGTGCCAGCAGCTCCACCGGGGACACCATATATTTT. Its translation: CASSSTGDTIYF.

This clone was observed a single time. The V gene is TRBV28, the J gene TRBJ1-5; 8 nucleotides match TRBD1. The germline CDR1 and CDR2 sequences are MDHEN and SYDVKM. J was trimmed by 4 bases and V by 6 bases; bases with no gene match: 8. The CDR3 has 15 residues. The CDR3 region has the DNA TGTGCCAGCAGGTCAGGGGGCGTAGAAAATCAGCCCCAGCATTTT. Translating gives CASRSGGVENQPQHF.

A few counts support this clone. The J gene is TRBJ2-7, the V gene TRBV5-4; TRBD2 matches 11 bases. Germline trimming cut 4 bases from V and 2 bases from J; bases unmatched to any gene: 5. Germline CDR1 SGHNT, CDR2 YYREEE (reference sequence). CDR3 length: 15 residues. The CDR3 nucleotides read TGTGCCAGCAGCCTCCTAGCGGGAGGAGCCTACGAGCAGTACTTC. This translates into CASSLLAGGAYEQYF.

CDR3 bases: TGTGCCAGCAGCGTAGTCAGGGGCACTGAAGCTTTCTTT. Its protein is CASSVVRGTEAFF. The chain combines TRBV5-6 with TRBJ1-1; tentative D call: TRBD1 (6 bases). The CDR3 sequence is 13 residues long. V was pared by 4 bases and J by 4 bases, with 11 bases between. Germline CDR1 reads SGHDT; CDR2 reads YYEEEE.

This clone was detected once. The V gene is TRBV15, the J gene TRBJ2-5; 9 bases are a match to TRBD1. V shed 1 base, J shed 5 bases, and the junction held 8 bases outside the gene matches. The germline V gene encodes CDR1 LNHNV and CDR2 YYDKDF (reference sequence). The CDR3 is made up of 16 amino acids. CDR3 sequence: CATSRGTGALRETQYF. CDR3 sequence (DNA): TGTGCCACCAGCAGAGGGACAGGGGCCCTTCGGGAGACCCAGTACTTC.

The rearrangement uses TRBV5-5 and TRBJ2-5; possibly TRBD1 for D (6 bases). Trimming took off 0 bases at V and 0 bases at J, with 12 bases between the two ends. The CDR3 contains 16 residues. Germline CDR1 and CDR2: SGHKS and YYEKEE (reference sequence). As DNA, the CDR3 is TGTGCCAGCAGCTTGGTGTCAGGACAGTACCAAGAGACCCAGTACTTC. Residues: CASSLVSGQYQETQYF.

This chain links TRBV11-2 with TRBJ1-2; D is unresolved. V was trimmed by 0 bases and J by 2 bases, leaving 13 bases between them. CDR1 SGHAT and CDR2 FQNNGV come from the germline V gene. The CDR3 has 16 residues. The CDR3 DNA follows: TGTGCCAGCAGCTTAGATCTAGCGGCCGGCAACTATGGCTACACCTTC. Translation gives CASSLDLAAGNYGYTF.

V gene TRBV27 combines with J gene TRBJ1-6, with a tentative D call TRBD1 (5 bases). There are 16 residues in the CDR3. V lost 2 bases to trimming and J lost 9 bases, with 17 bases between them. Germline V gene sequence: CDR1 MNHEY, CDR2 SMNVEV (reference sequence). The CDR3 loop reads CASSLVGREGGSPLHF. Here the CDR3 DNA reads TGTGCCAGCAGTTTAGTCGGCAGGGAGGGAGGTTCACCCCTCCACTTT.

The chain carries TRBV30 and TRBJ1-5; D is ambiguous. The ends were cut back, 0 bases at V and 7 bases at J, with 13 bases in the middle. The CDR3 is made up of 14 amino acids. Germline lookup yields CDR1 GTSNPN and CDR2 SVGIG (reference sequence). CDR3 region: CAWSVLGEWQPQHF. DNA of the CDR3: TGTGCCTGGAGTGTACTGGGAGAATGGCAGCCCCAGCATTTT. The whole variable domain, remainder taken from reference TRBV30 and TRBJ1-5, is SQTIHQWPATLVQPVGSPLSLECTVEGTSNPNLYWYRQAAGRGLQLLFYSVGIGQISSEVPQNLSASRPQDRQFILSSKKLLLSDSGFYLCAWSVLGEWQPQHFGDGTRLSIL.

This clone was observed a single time. This chain links TRBV5-1 with TRBJ2-3, with 10 bases that match TRBD2. The CDR3 covers 15 residues. Trimming at V came to 2 bases and at J to 2 bases, leaving 2 bases not matched to a gene. The germline V gene encodes CDR1 SGHRS and CDR2 YFSETQ. CDR3 region: CASSFTSGNTDTQYF. Here the CDR3 DNA reads TGCGCCAGCAGCTTCACTAGCGGGAACACAGATACGCAGTATTTT.

The chain joins TRBV15 to TRBJ1-4; D is possibly TRBD1 (5 bases). Between the trimmed V and J ends, which lost 0 bases and 2 bases, there was a span of 13 bases. This CDR3 comprises 17 residues. Germline V CDR1 and CDR2: LNHNV, YYDKDF (reference sequence). The DNA for the CDR3 is TGTGCCACCAGCAGAGACAGGGCCACGTTCACTAATGAAAAACTGTTTTTT. Protein: CATSRDRATFTNEKLFF.

The chain joins TRBV27 to TRBJ2-3, with D perhaps TRBD2 (5 bases). This CDR3 is built from 13 residues. The germline CDR1 and CDR2 sequences are MNHEY and SMNVEV (reference sequence). V was shortened by 6 bases and J by 1 base, with 8 bases between the two germline ends. The CDR3 loop reads CASRGVRTDTQYF. The CDR3 nucleotides read TGTGCCAGCAGGGGAGTCCGCACAGATACGCAGTATTTT.

The chain couples TRBV9 to TRBJ2-4, with D possibly matching TRBD2 (5 bases). Germline V lookup: CDR1 SGDLS, CDR2 YYNGEE. Deletions cut 0 bases from V and 2 bases from J, with 6 bases between. This CDR3 spans 14 amino acids. CDR3: CASSVGGTKNIQYF. Here the CDR3 DNA reads TGTGCCAGCAGCGTAGGAGGGACCAAAAACATTCAGTACTTC.

The chain is built from TRBV5-1 and TRBJ2-3, with TRBD2 as a possible D gene (6 bases). This CDR3 is built from 16 residues. V lost 0 bases, J lost 3 bases, and 14 bases lay in between. Germline V CDR1 and CDR2: SGHRS, YFSETQ. In DNA form, the CDR3 reads TGCGCCAGCAGCTTGGGCTTAGCGGATACTACAGATACGCAGTATTTT. As protein: CASSLGLADTTDTQYF.

This rearrangement joins TRBV19 to TRBJ1-1; D is perhaps TRBD1 (6 bases). V was trimmed by 3 bases and J by 0 bases, leaving 11 bases between them. The CDR3 covers 15 residues. Per germline, CDR1 LNHDA and CDR2 SQIVND (reference sequence). The CDR3 here is CASSIGAGVNTEAFF. The CDR3 nucleotides read TGTGCCAGTAGTATCGGGGCAGGGGTGAACACTGAAGCTTTCTTT.